The text below deals with one T cell receptor (beta chain). The authors' processing: Counts of nucleated cells, estimated from reference gene primer amplification, were obtained. The repertoire was sequenced with immunoSEQ multiplex PCR; TCRdb's copy has only in-frame clones and lacks some. The DNA gave D and trimming, while V, J and clone size come from that table. The sample lists 470,000 or so clones, 70% to 90% occurring once. Germline V gives CDR1 MNHNY, CDR2 SVGAGI (reference sequence). CDR3 size: 14 residues. The ends lost 8 bases at V and 5 bases at J; junction bases unmatched: 7. This record belongs to a study of blood T cell repertoires in COVID-19. Whole-study context: The United States, Italy and Spain provided the acute and convalescent COVID-19 samples. T cells, B-cell-depleted T cells, or PBMCs supplied cDNA or gDNA.

The clonotype originates from a human donor in a cohort sampled during active COVID-19. The sample comprised peripheral blood. The V and J genes are TRBV6-6 and TRBJ1-1, with TRBD1 identical over 11 bases. CDR3: CASEPGQGGTEAFF. CDR3 coding DNA: TGTGCCAGCGAGCCGGGACAGGGGGGGACTGAAGCTTTCTTT.